The next 19 T cell receptor beta chains were all read from a single sample in a study of blood T cell repertoires in COVID-19. The method was immunoSEQ multiplex PCR; TCRdb's version includes in-frame clones alone and lacks a portion of them. The sample consists of some 22,000 clones, around 84% of them appearing once. Sequencing was done on a sample of peripheral blood. These receptors all come from a woman of 80 years or more with acute or convalescent COVID-19.

CDR3 amino acids: CASSILAGGPTDEQFF. The CDR3 coding sequence is TGTGCCAGCAGCATTCTCGCGGGAGGACCCACGGATGAGCAGTTCTTC. This chain joins TRBV21-1 and TRBJ2-1; no check of the table's D call, TRBD2, against the DNA was made. TRBV21-1 is tagged as a pseudogene. This CDR3 has 16 amino acids.

The CDR3 sequence: CSAQRPGQGPTEAFF. The CDR3 DNA reads as TGCAGCGCGCAGAGACCGGGACAGGGGCCCACTGAAGCTTTCTTT. The chain employs TRBV29-1 and TRBJ1-1; 10 bases match TRBD1. The V gene end was trimmed by 7 bases and the J gene end by 4 bases; junction bases not matched to a gene: 12. From germline, CDR1 is SQVTM and CDR2 ANQGSEA. The length of the CDR3 is 15 residues. Supplemented by reference TRBV29-1 and TRBJ1-1, the full variable domain reads SAVISQKPSRDICQRGTSLTIQCQVDSQVTMMFWYRQQPGQSLTLIATANQGSEATYESGFVIDKFPISRPNLTFSTLTVSNMSPEDSSIYLCSAQRPGQGPTEAFFGQGTRLTVV.

This clone was seen once. The chain joins TRBV10-3 to TRBJ1-2; 7 nucleotides match TRBD1. The trim removed 8 bases at V and 8 bases at J, leaving 5 bases unmatched. This CDR3 spans 11 amino acids. The germline V gene has CDR1 ENHRY and CDR2 SYGVKD. The CDR3 loop reads CAIGGTAGYTF. CDR3 sequence (DNA): TGTGCCATCGGCGGGACAGCGGGCTACACCTTC.

V and J are TRBV5-5 and TRBJ2-1, with a weak D call TRBD1 (6 bases). V lost 3 bases to trimming and J lost 0 bases, with 16 bases between them. The germline V gene encodes CDR1 SGHKS and CDR2 YYEKEE (reference sequence). This CDR3 has 17 amino acids. The CDR3 bases are TGTGCCAGCAGCTCACGGGACAAGGTGACCTCCTACAATGAGCAGTTCTTC. This codes for CASSSRDKVTSYNEQFF.

The V gene is TRBV2, the J gene TRBJ1-2; D perhaps matches TRBD1 (5 bases). CDR1 SNHLY and CDR2 FYNNEI come from the germline V gene. Trimming took off 6 bases at V and 8 bases at J, with 16 bases between the two ends. The CDR3 length is 13 residues. The CDR3 DNA follows: TGTGCCAGCAGCCAACGGGGGGTCCACGGCTACACCTTC. It yields the protein CASSQRGVHGYTF.

The genes are TRBV29-1 and TRBJ2-6, with a tentative D call TRBD2 (7 bases). With 0 bases removed from V and 0 bases from J, the gap between germline ends came to 24 bases. The CDR3 is 21 residues long. Germline V gene lookup returns CDR1 SQVTM and CDR2 ANQGSEA. CDR3 protein: CSVEERGGPDSTHSGANVLTF. Here the CDR3 DNA reads TGCAGCGTTGAAGAGAGGGGGGGACCGGACAGCACTCACTCTGGGGCCAACGTCCTGACTTTC.

This chain joins TRBV7-2 and TRBJ2-1; 9 bases are shared with TRBD2. There are 17 residues in the CDR3. The germline gives CDR1 SGHTA, CDR2 FQGNSA. The J segment lost 0 bases and the V segment lost 4 bases, leaving 7 bases of the junction unmatched. The CDR3 here is CASSSGLATSSYNEQFF. DNA for the CDR3: TGTGCCAGCAGCTCGGGACTAGCCACGAGCTCCTACAATGAGCAGTTCTTC.

This chain uses TRBV28 with TRBJ2-7; TRBD1 matches at 9 bases. Trimming at V came to 3 bases and at J to 3 bases, leaving 12 bases not matched to a gene. Germline-derived CDR1 and CDR2 are MDHEN and SYDVKM. This CDR3 is 17 amino acids long. Here the CDR3 reads CASSLLFSGTGIYEQYF. CDR3 nucleotides: TGTGCCAGCAGTTTGCTCTTCTCCGGGACAGGGATCTACGAGCAGTACTTC. The variable domain in full, with the rest retrieved from reference TRBV28 and TRBJ2-7, is DVKVTQSSRYLVKRTGEKVFLECVQDMDHENMFWYRQDPGLGLRLIYFSYDVKMKEKGDIPEGYSVSREKKERFSLILESASTNQTSMYLCASSLLFSGTGIYEQYFGPGTRLTVT.

J is TRBJ2-3 and V is TRBV5-1, with D possibly matching TRBD2 (5 bases). Trimming removed 0 bases from V and 4 bases from J, with 9 bases in between. The CDR3 loop spans 14 amino acids. Germline assignment: CDR1 SGHRS and CDR2 YFSETQ. The CDR3 sequence is CASSLGGSPDTQYF. Here the CDR3 DNA reads TGCGCCAGCAGCTTGGGTGGGAGCCCAGATACGCAGTATTTT.

The chain is built from TRBV7-6 and TRBJ2-3; 8 nucleotides match TRBD2. The CDR3 length is 12 residues. CDR1 is SGHVS and CDR2 is FNYEAQ in the germline V gene. The trim removed 6 bases at V and 10 bases at J, leaving 6 bases unmatched. Written as DNA, the CDR3 is TGTGCCAGCAGACTACCGGGGGGGCCGCAGTATTTT. Amino acids: CASRLPGGPQYF.

The chain joins TRBV15 to TRBJ2-7; TRBD1 matches at 7 bases. Germline-derived CDR1 and CDR2 are LNHNV and YYDKDF (reference sequence). The CDR3 sequence is 15 residues long. Unmatched junction bases numbered 5, after V lost 1 base and J lost 2 bases. The CDR3 here is CATSRARQGTYEQYF. DNA for the CDR3: TGTGCCACCAGCAGAGCAAGACAGGGAACCTACGAGCAGTACTTC.

This clone was recorded only once. This chain links TRBV20-1 with TRBJ2-1; 9 nucleotides line up with TRBD2. Per the germline V gene, CDR1 is DFQATT and CDR2 is SNEGSKA (reference sequence). CDR3 size: 15 residues. With 3 bases clipped from V and 9 bases from J, the junction kept 12 bases outside the gene matches. CDR3 in amino acids: CSASWAGGHRREQFF. The CDR3 coding sequence is TGCAGTGCTAGTTGGGCGGGGGGGCATCGGCGTGAGCAGTTCTTC.

The rearrangement joins TRBV6-5 to TRBJ2-7; 8 positions match TRBD1. This CDR3 region has 14 residues. Trimming at V came to 3 bases and at J to 6 bases, leaving 7 bases not matched to a gene. In germline, CDR1 is MNHEY, CDR2 SVGAGI. CDR3 DNA sequence: TGTGCCAGCAGTTATTACCAGGGGGCGGGCGAGCAGTACTTC. Protein product: CASSYYQGAGEQYF.

The V call is TRBV18, the J call TRBJ1-1; 7 bases agree with TRBD1. Trimming removed 5 bases from V and 8 bases from J; junction bases left unmatched: 14. CDR1 and CDR2 (germline): KGHSH, LQKENI. The CDR3 sequence is 15 residues long. For the CDR3, the DNA is TGTGCCAGCTCAAGTCTCGGACAGGAGAATTCAGAAGCTTTCTTT. Its translation is CASSSLGQENSEAFF.

This clone has just a few counts. This chain's CDR3 is CASSTGGLAKVTEAFF. In nucleotides, the CDR3 is TGTGCCAGCAGTACAGGCGGCCTAGCGAAAGTGACTGAAGCTTTCTTT. The chain uses TRBV27 and TRBJ1-1, with a possible D match to TRBD1 (5 bases). V was clipped by 5 bases and J by 5 bases, with 21 bases between them. Germline V gene data show CDR1 as MNHEY and CDR2 as SMNVEV (reference sequence). The CDR3 is 16 amino acids.

This chain connects TRBV19 to TRBJ2-1, with 8 positions matching TRBD2. Trimming cost V 8 bases and J 4 bases; bases outside gene matches: 10. This CDR3 is 15 amino acids long. In germline, CDR1 is LNHDA, CDR2 SQIVND (reference sequence). The CDR3 here is CASGERSGRYNEQFF. CDR3 DNA: TGTGCCAGTGGTGAAAGGAGCGGGAGATACAATGAGCAGTTCTTC.

The V call is TRBV7-9, the J call TRBJ2-3, with a weak D call TRBD1 (6 bases). CDR1 is SEHNR and CDR2 is FQNEAQ in the germline V gene (reference sequence). Trimming shortened V by 5 bases and J by 7 bases, and 10 bases separated the two germline ends. This CDR3 has 12 residues. The CDR3 here is CASSVQGNTQYF. The CDR3 region has the DNA TGTGCCAGCAGCGTTCAGGGGAATACGCAGTATTTT.

The V gene is TRBV2, the J gene TRBJ1-1; D is possibly TRBD1 (6 bases). V lost 4 bases to trimming and J lost 2 bases, with 11 bases between them. The germline V gene encodes CDR1 SNHLY and CDR2 FYNNEI. The CDR3 length is 14 residues. CDR3 sequence: CASSAQGLNTEAFF. CDR3 nucleotide sequence: TGTGCCAGCAGTGCCCAGGGGCTAAACACTGAAGCTTTCTTT.

The chain has TRBV3-1 (or the pseudogene TRBV3-2) and TRBJ1-2, with unresolved D. Germline CDR1 is LGHDT and CDR2 is YNNKEL (reference sequence). V was pared by 0 bases and J by 8 bases, with 13 bases between. The CDR3 is 14 amino acids. The CDR3 reads CASSQDLRPGGYTF. In DNA form, the CDR3 reads TGTGCCAGCAGCCAAGATCTTAGGCCGGGGGGCTACACCTTC.